Presented here are 23 T cell receptor beta chains from one specimen sequenced in a study of cytomegalovirus exposure and HLA in healthy donors. It was with 60 Vbeta and 13 Jbeta primers that the PCR ran. TCRdb keeps only in-frame clones here, not all; method: immunoSEQ multiplex PCR. This sample has 100,000 to 150,000 clones; 55% to 75% occur once, and the top ten carry less than 3.5%. The source material was PBMCs. All receptors come from a human donor in good health.

This chain connects TRBV4-2 to TRBJ1-2; perhaps TRBD1 as D (6 bases). Per germline, CDR1 LGHNA and CDR2 YNFKEQ. Trimming left V 4 bases short and J 2 bases short, with 17 bases between. The CDR3 length is 16 residues. For the CDR3, the DNA is TGTGCCAGCAGCCCACTGGCAGGGGCCTCAAACTATGGCTACACCTTC. It yields the protein CASSPLAGASNYGYTF.

This CDR3 is CASSIGGDSYNEQFF. The CDR3 DNA reads TGTGCCAGCAGCATCGGAGGGGACTCCTACAATGAGCAGTTCTTC. V usage is TRBV5-5 and J usage is TRBJ2-1; TRBD2 is a possible D gene (6 bases). Trimming removed 4 bases at V and 0 bases at J, with 11 bases between. This CDR3 is built from 15 residues. Germline V CDR1 and CDR2: SGHKS, YYEKEE (reference sequence).

V gene TRBV19 combines with J gene TRBJ1-5; 11 bases match TRBD1. Germline assignment: CDR1 LNHDA and CDR2 SQIVND (reference sequence). This CDR3 is built from 17 residues. After removal of 4 bases from V and 4 bases from J, the junction contained 9 bases not matched to a gene. CDR3 amino acids: CASSRFRDRGGNQPQHF. The DNA for the CDR3 is TGTGCCAGTAGTAGATTCCGGGACAGGGGGGGAAATCAGCCCCAGCATTTT.

This chain connects TRBV11-1 to TRBJ2-1; 7 positions agree with TRBD1. The germline gives CDR1 SGHAT, CDR2 FQDESV (reference sequence). The CDR3 loop spans 16 amino acids. V trimming: 1 base; J trimming: 1 base; junction bases outside the gene matches: 4. CDR3 residues: CASSLERGLSYNEQFF. DNA for the CDR3: TGTGCCAGCAGCTTAGAGAGGGGGCTGTCCTACAATGAGCAGTTCTTC.

The chain is built from TRBV7-9 and TRBJ1-4, with 9 positions matching TRBD1. This CDR3 has 17 residues. Germline assignment: CDR1 SEHNR and CDR2 FQNEAQ (reference sequence). V shed 4 bases and J 6 bases; nucleotides not matched to a gene: 12. CDR3 bases: TGTGCCAGCAGCTCCTCCGGACAGGGGTGGTTGGATGAAAAACTGTTTTTT. The encoded protein is CASSSSGQGWLDEKLFF.

V usage is TRBV6-1 and J usage is TRBJ2-1; 8 bases agree with TRBD1. The CDR3 runs 14 residues. Germline assignment: CDR1 MNHNS and CDR2 SASEGT. The V segment lost 3 bases and the J segment 9 bases; nucleotides outside the gene matches: 7. For the CDR3, the DNA is TGTGCCAGCAGTGACATTGCAGGGGGCCGTGAGCAGTTCTTC. This gives the protein CASSDIAGGREQFF.

This clone has a single count. The chain couples TRBV5-1 to TRBJ2-3, with TRBD1 matching over 11 bases. The ends lost 0 bases at V and 6 bases at J; junction bases unmatched: 9. Germline V gives CDR1 SGHRS, CDR2 YFSETQ. The CDR3 loop spans 17 amino acids. DNA of the CDR3: TGCGCCAGCAGCTTGGGGGACAGGGGGATGTCTGTGGATACGCAGTATTTT. It codes for CASSLGDRGMSVDTQYF.

The chain employs TRBV28 and TRBJ2-7; 15 nucleotides align to TRBD2. Trimming took 4 bases from V and 2 from J; bases not matched to a gene: 18. CDR3 size: 21 residues. In germline, CDR1 is MDHEN, CDR2 SYDVKM. In DNA, the CDR3 is TGTGCCAGCAGTTCCCCGGGACTAGCGGGAGGCCGATTCAGGGCTCCCTACGAGCAGTACTTC. The encoded protein is CASSSPGLAGGRFRAPYEQYF.

V is TRBV23-1 and J is TRBJ1-1; no clear D. TRBV23-1 is annotated as an ORF whose role is uncertain. The CDR3 totals 12 residues. The germline V and J ends were trimmed by 7 bases and 11 bases, with 17 bases remaining between them. This CDR3 reads CASKREILGAFF. The DNA for the CDR3 is TGCGCCAGCAAGAGGGAGATCCTGGGGGCTTTCTTT.

The V gene is TRBV6-1, the J gene TRBJ2-3; 8 bases are shared with TRBD1. After removal of 5 bases from V and 0 bases from J, the junction contained 1 base not matched to a gene. From germline, CDR1 is MNHNS and CDR2 SASEGT. This CDR3 is built from 14 residues. The CDR3 DNA reads TGTGCCAGCAGTCGACAGGGGAGCACAGATACGCAGTATTTT. Residues: CASSRQGSTDTQYF.

V gene TRBV4-1 combines with J gene TRBJ2-5, with TRBD1 identical over 8 bases. Germline assignment: CDR1 MGHRA and CDR2 YSYEKL. CDR3 length: 16 amino acids. The ends lost 1 base at V and 0 bases at J; junction bases unmatched: 4. CDR3 sequence reads: CASSQGDRGHQETQYF. Written as DNA, the CDR3 is TGCGCCAGCAGCCAAGGTGACAGGGGACACCAAGAGACCCAGTACTTC.

The rearrangement links TRBV28 to TRBJ1-1; maybe TRBD1 (5 bases). CDR1 and CDR2 (germline): MDHEN, SYDVKM. This CDR3 contains 12 residues. The V end lost 4 bases, the J end lost 5 bases, and 8 bases lay between the germline ends. CDR3 DNA: TGTGCCAGCAGTTGGGGGGGGACTGAAGCTTTCTTT. Translating gives CASSWGGTEAFF.

This clone was counted a few times. This sequence joins TRBV9 and TRBJ1-2; weak D call: TRBD1 (6 bases). The CDR3 runs to 13 residues. CDR1 is SGDLS, CDR2 YYNGEE, per germline. The V end was cut by 3 bases, the J end by 8 bases, with 14 bases between. The CDR3 reads CASSAQGTKGYTF. In nucleotides, the CDR3 is TGTGCCAGCAGCGCACAGGGAACAAAAGGCTACACCTTC.

This clone was found once. This chain connects TRBV5-4 to TRBJ1-1, with D possibly matching TRBD1 (5 bases). V shed 4 bases and J shed 1 base, with 11 bases lying between them. CDR1 and CDR2 (germline): SGHNT, YYREEE (reference sequence). The CDR3 runs 14 residues. In DNA, the CDR3 is TGTGCCAGCAGCCACAAAGGGGAGAACACTGAAGCTTTCTTT. It codes for CASSHKGENTEAFF.

This clone was counted only a few times. The DNA of the CDR3 is TGTGCCAGCAGGACAGGGTGGGACGGCTACACCTTC. Translating gives CASRTGWDGYTF. This chain links TRBV27 with TRBJ1-2; 7 bases line up with TRBD1. The CDR3 loop spans 12 amino acids. Germline V gene data show CDR1 as MNHEY and CDR2 as SMNVEV (reference sequence). The J segment lost 8 bases and the V segment lost 6 bases, leaving 6 bases of the junction unmatched.

V and J are TRBV4-3 and TRBJ2-3, with 7 bases identical to TRBD1. CDR1 is LGHNA and CDR2 is YSLEER in the germline V gene. J lost 2 bases, V lost 0 bases, and 11 bases had no gene match. The CDR3 totals 18 residues. The DNA for the CDR3 is TGCGCCAGCAGCCAAGATCTCAGGTTGGGACAGCTCACAGATACGCAGTATTTT. As protein: CASSQDLRLGQLTDTQYF.

The chain is built from TRBV7-9 and TRBJ1-6; D uncertain. Germline values: CDR1 SEHNR, CDR2 FQNEAQ (reference sequence). This CDR3 has 14 residues. V lost 1 base to trimming and J lost 8 bases, with 9 bases between them. CDR3 sequence: CASSLGPSHSPLHF. CDR3 bases: TGTGCCAGCAGCTTAGGACCTAGCCATTCACCCCTCCACTTT.

The chain has TRBV9 and TRBJ1-1; D gene uncertain. Per the germline V gene, CDR1 is SGDLS and CDR2 is YYNGEE. The CDR3 has 14 amino acids. V was shortened by 0 bases and J by 3 bases, with 9 bases between the two germline ends. CDR3 DNA sequence: TGTGCCAGCAGCGTAGACGGTGAGTACACTGAAGCTTTCTTT. This encodes CASSVDGEYTEAFF.

The chain has TRBV10-3 and TRBJ2-1; 8 bases line up with TRBD2. Germline V gene lookup returns CDR1 ENHRY and CDR2 SYGVKD. Losses at the gene ends were 0 bases for V and 4 bases for J; bases not matched to a gene: 8. The CDR3 spans 17 residues. CDR3 DNA sequence: TGTGCCATCAGTGAGTCGAGAGCGGGAGTCTTTTACAATGAGCAGTTCTTC. Translation: CAISESRAGVFYNEQFF.

The chain combines TRBV5-1 with TRBJ2-5; 11 nucleotides line up with TRBD2. V lost 4 bases to trimming and J lost 1 base; unmatched junction nucleotides: 3. CDR3 size: 15 residues. Germline V gives CDR1 SGHRS, CDR2 YFSETQ. CDR3 sequence (DNA): TGCGCCAGCAGCCTAGCGGGAGGACCCCAAGAGACCCAGTACTTC. Translated, it gives CASSLAGGPQETQYF.

CDR3 region: CASRPTWGANTEAFF. The CDR3 bases are TGTGCCAGCAGACCTACCTGGGGAGCGAACACTGAAGCTTTCTTT. The rearrangement uses TRBV6-1 and TRBJ1-1, with D unclear. CDR1 MNHNS and CDR2 SASEGT come from the germline V gene. V was clipped by 6 bases and J by 1 base, with 15 bases between them. The CDR3 length is 15 residues.

The CDR3 DNA reads TGCGCCAGCAGCCAAATGACAGGGTATAACACCGGGGAGCTGTTTTTT. It translates to CASSQMTGYNTGELFF. V usage is TRBV4-1 and J usage is TRBJ2-2; TRBD1 agrees at 7 bases. The CDR3 has 16 residues. Germline lookup yields CDR1 MGHRA and CDR2 YSYEKL. Trimming cost V 2 bases and J 2 bases; bases outside gene matches: 5.

The chain has TRBV27 and TRBJ2-5; a possible D gene is TRBD2 (7 bases). The CDR3 is 14 residues long. V was shortened by 3 bases and J by 5 bases, with 13 bases between the two germline ends. Looked up from germline, CDR1 is MNHEY and CDR2 is SMNVEV (reference sequence). DNA for the CDR3: TGTGCCAGCAGTTTGGGGGGGCGCGTGGAGACCCAGTACTTC. Translation: CASSLGGRVETQYF.